These 10 T cell receptor beta chains share one sample of origin, sequenced in a study of OX40 agonist ivuxolimab in advanced cancers. Profiled with immunoSEQ multiplex PCR; TCRdb holds only in-frame clones, not every one. This sample carries roughly 53,000 clones, about 88% of them seen once, and the ten largest clones take around 1.5%. This material consisted of CD4+ or CD8+ T cells sorted from blood, taken in a trial of the OX40 agonist ivuxolimab. The receptors come from an adult with an advanced solid tumor such as melanoma, head and neck, liver or kidney cancer.

V and J are TRBV9 and TRBJ1-2, with 8 bases aligning to TRBD1. Losses at the gene ends were 3 bases for V and 0 bases for J; bases not matched to a gene: 7. The CDR3 is 16 amino acids. The germline V gene encodes CDR1 SGDLS and CDR2 YYNGEE. In DNA form, the CDR3 reads TGTGCCAGCAGCGCCTTCGCGACAGGGGCTAACTATGGCTACACCTTC. It codes for CASSAFATGANYGYTF. The variable domain in full, with the rest retrieved from reference TRBV9 and TRBJ1-2, is DSGVTQTPKHLITATGQRVTLRCSPRSGDLSVYWYQQSLDQGLQFLIQYYNGEERAKGNILERFSAQQFPDLHSELNLSSLELGDSALYFCASSAFATGANYGYTFGSGTRLTVV.

The V and J genes are TRBV18 and TRBJ2-5, with D possibly TRBD2 on 5 matching bases. V lost 7 bases to trimming and J lost 2 bases, with 14 bases between them. CDR1 is KGHSH and CDR2 is LQKENI in the germline V gene. The CDR3 runs to 14 residues. In nucleotides, the CDR3 is TGTGCCAGCTGCGAGGGATTGGGGCAAGAGACCCAGTACTTC. Amino acid sequence: CASCEGLGQETQYF.

The genes are TRBV9 and TRBJ2-1; possible D gene TRBD1, 6 bases. This CDR3 is 14 amino acids long. V shed 3 bases and J shed 4 bases, with 11 bases lying between them. In germline, CDR1 is SGDLS, CDR2 YYNGEE. The CDR3 sequence: CASSGNGQYNEQFF. As DNA, the CDR3 is TGTGCCAGCAGCGGAAATGGACAGTACAATGAGCAGTTCTTC.

The CDR3 reads CASSVQDYGYTF. The CDR3 DNA reads as TGTGCCAGCAGTGTACAGGACTATGGCTACACCTTC. V gene TRBV6-1 combines with J gene TRBJ1-2, with a possible D match to TRBD1 (5 bases). CDR1 MNHNS and CDR2 SASEGT come from the germline V gene. This CDR3 contains 12 residues. V lost 4 bases, J lost 3 bases, and 6 bases lay in between.

This rearrangement joins TRBV14 to TRBJ2-3, with 10 positions matching TRBD1. CDR3 length equals 16 residues. CDR1 and CDR2 from the germline V gene are SGHDN and FVKESK. The trim removed 2 bases at V and 3 bases at J, leaving 5 bases unmatched. CDR3 DNA: TGTGCCAGCAGCCAAAGACAGGGGGCAGGAACAGATACGCAGTATTTT. This encodes CASSQRQGAGTDTQYF.

This sequence joins TRBV2 and TRBJ2-3, with 12 bases aligning to TRBD1. CDR3 length: 15 amino acids. Germline lookup yields CDR1 SNHLY and CDR2 FYNNEI. The V segment lost 3 bases and the J segment 2 bases; nucleotides outside the gene matches: 0. The CDR3 loop reads CASSEGQGATDTQYF. The DNA for the CDR3 is TGTGCCAGCAGTGAGGGACAGGGGGCCACAGATACGCAGTATTTT.

The chain is built from TRBV2 and TRBJ1-1; weak D call: TRBD1 (5 bases). The V gene's germline CDR1 is SNHLY and CDR2 FYNNEI. The CDR3 is 15 amino acids. Trimming left V 8 bases short and J 0 bases short, with 16 bases between. The CDR3 loop reads CASLRTGNMNTEAFF. The CDR3 region has the DNA TGTGCCAGCCTTCGTACAGGAAACATGAACACTGAAGCTTTCTTT. Full variable domain (missing parts from reference TRBV2 and TRBJ1-1): EPEVTQTPSHQVTQMGQEVILRCVPISNHLYFYWYRQILGQKVEFLVSFYNNEISEKSEIFDDQFSVERPDGSNFTLKIRSTKLEDSAMYFCASLRTGNMNTEAFFGQGTRLTVV.

The chain has TRBV28 and TRBJ2-7; 9 bases fit TRBD1. CDR1 is MDHEN and CDR2 is SYDVKM in the germline V gene. The CDR3 extends over 14 amino acids. With 4 bases clipped from V and 7 bases from J, the junction kept 8 bases outside the gene matches. The CDR3 region has the DNA TGTGCCAGCAGTTCGTCCGGGACAGGGAGTGAGCAGTACTTC. Its translation: CASSSSGTGSEQYF. Supplemented by reference TRBV28 and TRBJ2-7, the full variable domain reads DVKVTQSSRYLVKRTGEKVFLECVQDMDHENMFWYRQDPGLGLRLIYFSYDVKMKEKGDIPEGYSVSREKKERFSLILESASTNQTSMYLCASSSSGTGSEQYFGPGTRLTVT.

The genes are TRBV28 and TRBJ1-2, with D unresolved. Germline V lookup: CDR1 MDHEN, CDR2 SYDVKM. V was pared by 6 bases and J by 4 bases, with 6 bases between. The length of the CDR3 is 11 residues. The CDR3 DNA reads TGTGCCAGCAGCAAGGGCTATGGCTACACCTTC. Its protein is CASSKGYGYTF.

The chain has TRBV28 and TRBJ1-2; TRBD1 is a possible D gene (6 bases). The germline V gene encodes CDR1 MDHEN and CDR2 SYDVKM. Trimming removed 4 bases at V and 13 bases at J, with 16 bases between. This CDR3 is built from 12 residues. The CDR3 DNA follows: TGTGCCAGCAGTTATCGCCAGGGGATAAGCACCTTC. This gives the protein CASSYRQGISTF.